A single sample is the source of the 5 T cell receptor beta chains below, sequenced in a study of identical twins. Via MiXCR, TCRdb re-called the 5' RACE reads, giving one row per CDR3 protein. Of hundreds of thousands of distinct CDR3 sequences in the sample, 15% to 20% were seen once. This sample was also put to use in a study of T cells expressing NK-cell markers.

Sequencing was performed on PBMCs. The receptors were sampled from a young woman in good health.

V usage is TRBV5-6 and J usage is TRBJ2-4; no firm D call. The V gene's germline CDR1 is SGHDT and CDR2 YYEEEE. The CDR3 has 14 amino acids. The V and J ends lost 0 bases and 7 bases respectively, with 11 bases between them. CDR3: CASSLVGGPNIQYF. DNA for the CDR3: TGTGCCAGCAGCTTGGTGGGTGGACCGAACATTCAGTACTTC.

This clonotype showed up just once. The CDR3 DNA follows: TGCGCCAGCAGCGCTCGACAGAGGAACACTGAAGCTTTCTTT. Its translation: CASSARQRNTEAFF. The gene calls are TRBV5-1 and TRBJ1-1; D perhaps matches TRBD1 (5 bases). The V and J ends lost 4 bases and 1 base respectively, with 11 bases between them. Germline V gives CDR1 SGHRS, CDR2 YFSETQ. The CDR3 runs to 14 residues.

The chain employs TRBV29-1 and TRBJ2-2; perhaps TRBD2 as D (6 bases). V lost 5 bases to trimming and J lost 3 bases, with 10 bases between them. Germline V gene data show CDR1 as SQVTM and CDR2 as ANQGSEA. The CDR3 extends over 13 amino acids. The CDR3 sequence: CSVSSAYTGELFF. The CDR3 DNA follows: TGCAGCGTTTCTAGCGCTTACACCGGGGAGCTGTTTTTT.

V usage is TRBV7-8 and J usage is TRBJ2-7; 9 positions agree with TRBD1. The CDR3 is made up of 15 amino acids. Looked up from germline, CDR1 is SGHVS and CDR2 is FQNEAQ. The trim removed 1 base at V and 2 bases at J, leaving 3 bases unmatched. The CDR3 bases are TGTGCCAGCAGCTTAGGGAGACAGGGGGCCTACGAGCAGTACTTC. Protein: CASSLGRQGAYEQYF.

This clonotype has more than one count but fewer than ten. V and J are TRBV7-6 and TRBJ2-7; D possibly uses TRBD1 or TRBD2 (5 bases each). The germline CDR1 and CDR2 sequences are SGHVS and FNYEAQ. The CDR3 runs to 15 residues. The germline V and J ends were trimmed by 3 bases and 1 base, with 13 bases remaining between them. The CDR3 reads CASSFLRDASYEQYF. The CDR3 coding sequence is TGTGCCAGCAGCTTCCTCCGGGACGCGTCCTACGAGCAGTACTTC.